These 23 T cell receptor beta chains share one sample of origin, sequenced in a study of HIV-infected patients and healthy controls. Antiretroviral therapy had run roughly three months, about 14 weeks, before follow-up blood collection. No cell fractionation was done, so the repertoire covers all unsorted peripheral blood T cells. Reverse transcription used 500 to 550 ng RNA and constant-region primers for alpha and beta. Each of the alpha and beta chains got its own library through chain-specific third strand synthesis with indices. TCRdb reanalysed the 5' RACE reads using MiXCR and keeps one entry per CDR3 protein. This repertoire shows approximately 4,200 distinct CDR3 sequences, 5.5% found once; its top ten account for around a third. Sequences were derived from blood, sampled during antiretroviral therapy. Receptors originate from an adult with HIV infection.

This clonotype was seen a few times. The genes are TRBV12-3 or TRBV12-4 and TRBJ2-1; 13 bases fit TRBD2. This CDR3 spans 16 amino acids. J lost 9 bases, V lost 6 bases, and 11 bases had no gene match. The DNA for the CDR3 is TGTGCCAGCAGCACACTAGGGACTAGCGGGGTGAGTGAGCAGTTCTTC. Protein product: CASSTLGTSGVSEQFF.

By proportion, this clonotype is medium-sized. The chain combines TRBV10-3 with TRBJ2-5; D gene uncertain. The germline V gene has CDR1 ENHRY and CDR2 SYGVKD. The CDR3 has 14 amino acids. V dropped 2 bases and J dropped 5 bases, with 12 bases sitting between them. The DNA for the CDR3 is TGTGCCATCAGTGAGGGAGTCTCCTCGGAGACCCAGTACTTC. Protein: CAISEGVSSETQYF.

Judged by abundance, this clonotype is medium-sized. The chain employs TRBV7-2 and TRBJ1-4; D is possibly TRBD1 (6 bases). In germline, CDR1 is SGHTA, CDR2 FQGNSA. The CDR3 runs 15 residues. Trimming took 3 bases from V and 2 from J, leaving 10 bases between them. CDR3 coding DNA: TGTGCCAGCAGCTTGCAGGGGATGACTAATGAAAAACTGTTTTTT. Encoded protein: CASSLQGMTNEKLFF.

In its sample, this clonotype is medium-sized. This chain connects TRBV9 to TRBJ1-1; possibly TRBD1 for D (6 bases). There are 15 residues in the CDR3. With 4 bases removed from V and 0 bases from J, the gap between germline ends came to 13 bases. The germline gives CDR1 SGDLS, CDR2 YYNGEE. In nucleotides, the CDR3 is TGTGCCAGCAGCCCACAGGGCTCCGTGAACACTGAAGCTTTCTTT. It translates to CASSPQGSVNTEAFF. The variable domain in full, completed from reference TRBV9 and TRBJ1-1, reads DSGVTQTPKHLITATGQRVTLRCSPRSGDLSVYWYQQSLDQGLQFLIQYYNGEERAKGNILERFSAQQFPDLHSELNLSSLELGDSALYFCASSPQGSVNTEAFFGQGTRLTVV.

By proportion, this clonotype is medium-sized. The genes are TRBV7-9 and TRBJ1-1, with 9 bases matching TRBD1. Losses at the gene ends were 1 base for V and 4 bases for J; bases not matched to a gene: 7. The CDR3 extends over 16 amino acids. Germline V gene sequence: CDR1 SEHNR, CDR2 FQNEAQ (reference sequence). The CDR3 nucleotides are TGTGCCAGCAGCTTAGGGCACAGGGGGCCTTTCACTGAAGCTTTCTTT. Encoded protein: CASSLGHRGPFTEAFF.

In its sample, this clonotype is medium-sized. The chain employs TRBV3-1 and TRBJ1-1; 7 bases match TRBD1. The CDR3 runs to 17 residues. Germline V gives CDR1 LGHDT, CDR2 YNNKEL (reference sequence). V lost 5 bases and J lost 5; bases outside the gene matches: 17. CDR3 amino acids: CASSTFSYRGGSTEAFF. The CDR3 DNA is TGTGCCAGCAGCACCTTTTCCTACAGGGGAGGGAGTACTGAAGCTTTCTTT. Full variable domain (missing parts from reference TRBV3-1 and TRBJ1-1): DTAVSQTPKYLVTQMGNDKSIKCEQNLGHDTMYWYKQDSKKFLKIMFSYNNKELIINETVPNRFSPKSPDKAHLNLHINSLELGDSAVYFCASSTFSYRGGSTEAFFGQGTRLTVV.

Within the sample, this clonotype is medium-sized. J is TRBJ2-7 and V is TRBV7-8; no definite D call. Germline V CDR1 and CDR2: SGHVS, FQNEAQ. Deletions cut 2 bases from V and 4 bases from J, with 12 bases between. The CDR3 has 14 residues. CDR3 in amino acids: CASSLLGTLYEQYF. CDR3 coding DNA: TGTGCCAGCAGCTTACTCGGTACACTTTACGAGCAGTACTTC. The whole variable domain, remainder taken from reference TRBV7-8 and TRBJ2-7, is GAGVSQSPRYKVAKRGQDVALRCDPISGHVSLFWYQQALGQGPEFLTYFQNEAQLDKSGLPSDRFFAERPEGSVSTLKIQRTQQEDSAVYLCASSLLGTLYEQYFGPGTRLTVT.

This clonotype is labeled medium-sized. The chain carries TRBV29-1 and TRBJ1-1; D unresolved. The V end was cut by 4 bases, the J end by 1 base, with 7 bases between. CDR1 SQVTM and CDR2 ANQGSEA come from the germline V gene. The CDR3 is made up of 12 amino acids. The CDR3 DNA reads as TGCAGCGTTGCGAGCCAGAACACTGAAGCTTTCTTT. Protein product: CSVASQNTEAFF.

This clonotype was observed at least ten times. The chain is built from TRBV5-6 and TRBJ1-6; D is uncertain. The CDR3 sequence is 13 residues long. Trimming left V 1 base short and J 7 bases short, with 6 bases between. Per germline, CDR1 SGHDT and CDR2 YYEEEE. CDR3 sequence reads: CASSLKINSPLHF. The CDR3 bases are TGTGCCAGCAGCTTGAAGATCAATTCACCCCTCCACTTT.

This clonotype qualifies as medium-sized. V is TRBV28 and J is TRBJ1-1; D gene uncertain. The CDR3 is 15 amino acids. CDR1 and CDR2 (germline): MDHEN, SYDVKM. The V and J ends lost 4 bases and 0 bases respectively, with 12 bases between them. The CDR3 sequence: CASSYPPAMNTEAFF. DNA for the CDR3: TGTGCCAGCAGTTACCCCCCGGCCATGAACACTGAAGCTTTCTTT.

This clonotype was seen ten or more times. The J gene is TRBJ2-5, the V gene TRBV29-1; D tentatively fits TRBD1 or TRBD2 (5 bases each). The CDR3 totals 12 residues. Germline assignment: CDR1 SQVTM and CDR2 ANQGSEA. V was pared by 7 bases and J by 2 bases, with 11 bases between. The CDR3 loop is CSAGRSQETQYF. CDR3 nucleotide sequence: TGCAGCGCGGGACGGTCACAAGAGACCCAGTACTTC.

Many counts were recorded for this clonotype. The V call is TRBV19, the J call TRBJ2-2; 8 bases map to TRBD1. The germline gives CDR1 LNHDA, CDR2 SQIVND (reference sequence). V lost 5 bases and J lost 3; bases outside the gene matches: 11. The CDR3 runs 17 residues. CDR3 DNA sequence: TGTGCCAGTAGTCCGACCTCGACAGGGGAGGACACCGGGGAGCTGTTTTTT. This gives the protein CASSPTSTGEDTGELFF.

This clonotype was observed many times. This chain links TRBV3-1 with TRBJ2-3, with 9 nucleotides matching TRBD2. The CDR3 sequence is 19 residues long. CDR1 and CDR2 from the germline V gene are LGHDT and YNNKEL (reference sequence). Unmatched junction bases numbered 14, after V lost 4 bases and J lost 0 bases. The CDR3 loop is CASSPLRFASGASTDTQYF. The CDR3 DNA reads as TGTGCCAGCAGCCCGTTACGTTTCGCTAGCGGGGCTAGCACAGATACGCAGTATTTT.

This clonotype is deemed medium-sized. The DNA of the CDR3 is TGTGCCAGCAGCTTCAATCCCGGGACAGGGTTCAATGAGCAGTTCTTC. Its translation is CASSFNPGTGFNEQFF. This chain uses TRBV5-5 with TRBJ2-1; the match to TRBD1 covers 9 bases. The CDR3 has 16 residues. V dropped 2 bases and J dropped 6; count of bases not matched to a gene: 9. Germline CDR1 is SGHKS and CDR2 is YYEKEE (reference sequence).

This clonotype was observed at least ten times. The gene calls are TRBV29-1 and TRBJ2-1, with 8 bases that match TRBD2. Germline lookup yields CDR1 SQVTM and CDR2 ANQGSEA. Germline trimming cut 4 bases from V and 2 bases from J; bases unmatched to any gene: 1. The CDR3 sequence is 13 residues long. CDR3 nucleotide sequence: TGCAGCGTTGTCGGGAGGGCCTACAATGAGCAGTTCTTC. Translation gives CSVVGRAYNEQFF.

This clonotype qualifies as medium-sized. V is TRBV20-1 and J is TRBJ1-1; tentative D call: TRBD1 (6 bases). Trimming left V 0 bases short and J 1 base short, with 6 bases between. CDR1 and CDR2 (germline): DFQATT, SNEGSKA (reference sequence). The CDR3 is 13 residues long. The CDR3: CSAREQGNTEAFF. CDR3 coding DNA: TGCAGTGCTAGAGAACAGGGGAACACTGAAGCTTTCTTT.

This clonotype is medium-sized within its sample. This sequence joins TRBV5-1 and TRBJ1-5; D perhaps matches TRBD1 (5 bases). The CDR3 extends over 15 amino acids. The V gene lost 3 bases and the J gene lost 0 bases, with 10 bases spanning the gap. The germline V gene encodes CDR1 SGHRS and CDR2 YFSETQ. DNA for the CDR3: TGCGCCAGCAGCTGGGGGACCGATAGCAATCAGCCCCAGCATTTT. Its translation: CASSWGTDSNQPQHF.

This clonotype was found a few times. V gene TRBV5-1 combines with J gene TRBJ1-1; TRBD1 aligns across 7 bases. The CDR3 has 13 amino acids. With V trimmed by 4 bases and J by 4 bases, 4 bases remained unmatched. Germline V gene data show CDR1 as SGHRS and CDR2 as YFSETQ. CDR3 amino acids: CASSPTGATEAFF. The CDR3 region has the DNA TGCGCCAGCAGCCCCACAGGGGCCACTGAAGCTTTCTTT.

This clonotype was seen only a few times. This chain connects TRBV27 to TRBJ2-3, with a possible D match to TRBD2 (6 bases). Germline V gene lookup returns CDR1 MNHEY and CDR2 SMNVEV (reference sequence). Trimming pared 7 bases from V and 6 bases from J, leaving 17 bases between. The CDR3 totals 14 residues. CDR3 coding DNA: TGTGCCAGCAAAAGTTTGGGGGAGGTTGATACGCAGTATTTT. Its translation is CASKSLGEVDTQYF.

This clonotype was counted only a few times. The V and J genes are TRBV9 and TRBJ1-2; TRBD1 agrees at 8 bases. The CDR3 has 18 amino acids. With 0 bases clipped from V and 0 bases from J, the junction kept 10 bases outside the gene matches. Germline loops: CDR1 SGDLS, CDR2 YYNGEE. The CDR3 DNA reads as TGTGCCAGCAGCGTAGGCCGGACAGGGCAACGTGCTAACTATGGCTACACCTTC. Its translation: CASSVGRTGQRANYGYTF.

This clonotype is judged medium-sized. This sequence joins TRBV3-1 and TRBJ1-1, with D uncertain. Between the trimmed V and J ends, which lost 1 base and 2 bases, there was a span of 8 bases. Germline V lookup: CDR1 LGHDT, CDR2 YNNKEL (reference sequence). The CDR3 consists of 14 residues. The DNA for the CDR3 is TGTGCCAGCAGCCAAGCCTTGACCAACACTGAAGCTTTCTTT. Its protein is CASSQALTNTEAFF.

J is TRBJ2-4 and V is TRBV6-1, with 7 nucleotides matching TRBD2. The CDR3 sequence is 15 residues long. Germline lookup yields CDR1 MNHNS and CDR2 SASEGT. The trim removed 7 bases at V and 6 bases at J, leaving 12 bases unmatched. The CDR3 nucleotides are TGTGCCAGCACCAAAACCCGGACGGGGGGAAACATTCAGTACTTC. This translates into CASTKTRTGGNIQYF.

Judged by abundance, this clonotype is medium-sized. The J gene is TRBJ2-1, the V gene TRBV2, with TRBD1 matching 12 bases. V lost 1 base and J lost 7; bases outside the gene matches: 8. Germline V gene lookup returns CDR1 SNHLY and CDR2 FYNNEI. This CDR3 is built from 17 residues. CDR3 loop: CASSEEGTGGAENEQFF. The CDR3 DNA sequence: TGTGCCAGCAGTGAAGAGGGGACAGGGGGCGCGGAGAATGAGCAGTTCTTC. The full variable domain, its missing parts supplied by reference TRBV2 and TRBJ2-1, is EPEVTQTPSHQVTQMGQEVILRCVPISNHLYFYWYRQILGQKVEFLVSFYNNEISEKSEIFDDQFSVERPDGSNFTLKIRSTKLEDSAMYFCASSEEGTGGAENEQFFGPGTRLTVL.